The 13 T cell receptor beta chains below all came from one sample that was sequenced in a study of molecular identifiers for immune sequencing clone quantification. TCRdb independently ran MiXCR on the PCR reads; one entry per CDR3 protein. This sample carries under 350,000 distinct CDR3 sequences, about a quarter of them seen once, and the ten largest clones take around 0.7%. The sequenced material came from naive CD8+ T cells from blood, with Jurkat cell RNA spiked in. Stated subset: FACS-sorted CD8+CD4-CCR7+CD45RA+ naive T cells. The receptors come from a human donor in good health. Some libraries in this study had Jurkat cell RNA spiked in.

Notes on this clonotype: A much larger clonotype is one base distant, so this may be a read error. The chain joins TRBV4-1 to TRBJ2-1, with 7 bases aligning to TRBD1. Germline assignment: CDR1 MGHRA and CDR2 YSYEKL. The CDR3 is 15 amino acids. CDR3 amino acids: CASSHTGAPLDEQLF. CDR3 nucleotides: TGCGCCAGCAGCCATACAGGGGCCCCGTTGGATGAGCAGCTCTTC.

Of note for this clonotype: This sequence may be a read error, since a much larger clone differs from it by one base. The rearrangement uses TRBV5-1 and TRBJ1-1; perhaps TRBD1 as D (5 bases). Germline CDR1 is SGHRS and CDR2 is YFSETQ. The CDR3 has 13 residues. CDR3 sequence (DNA): TGCGCCAGCAGCTTTGGGGGGGAGACTGCAGCTTTCTTT. Translation gives CASSFGGETAAFF.

This clonotype has at least ten counts. The V gene is TRBV29-1, the J gene TRBJ2-5, with 10 bases identical to TRBD1. The CDR3 covers 14 residues. Trimming cost V 6 bases and J 2 bases; bases outside gene matches: 6. Germline loops: CDR1 SQVTM, CDR2 ANQGSEA. Here the CDR3 reads CSVGTGVGQETQYF. For the CDR3, the DNA is TGCAGCGTCGGGACAGGGGTTGGACAAGAGACCCAGTACTTC.

As for this clonotype: This clone may be a read error of a much larger clone one base away. The chain recombines TRBV28 with TRBJ2-7, with 8 bases lining up with TRBD2. After removal of 8 bases from V and 7 bases from J, the junction contained 10 bases not matched to a gene. Germline CDR1 reads MDHEN; CDR2 reads SYDVKM. The CDR3 has 13 amino acids. In nucleotides, the CDR3 is TGTGCCAGCGGTCCACGGGGGGGTGTTGAGCAGTACTTC. As protein: CASGPRGGVEQYF.

Many counts were recorded for this clonotype. J is TRBJ2-7 and V is TRBV28, with D hard to call. Germline CDR1 MDHEN, CDR2 SYDVKM. V was clipped by 5 bases and J by 0 bases, with 14 bases between them. The CDR3 has 15 residues. The DNA of the CDR3 is TGTGCCAGCAGTCCCTACAGTGACCCCTCCTACGAGCAGTACTTC. Its protein is CASSPYSDPSYEQYF.

On this clonotype itself: Sequence at one end of the junction differs from germline and may be a read error. The chain is built from TRBV7-9 and TRBJ2-2; 10 bases are shared with TRBD2. The CDR3 totals 16 residues. The germline V gene has CDR1 SEHNR and CDR2 FQNEAQ (reference sequence). The CDR3 is CASSLAPSGGGGELFF. The CDR3 coding sequence is TGTGCCAGCAGCCTAGCCCCTAGCGGGGGAGGCGGGGAGCTGTTTTTT.

This clonotype was observed many times. The V call is TRBV5-1, the J call TRBJ2-5; possibly TRBD1 for D (5 bases). CDR1 and CDR2 (germline): SGHRS, YFSETQ. Trimming shortened V by 3 bases and J by 2 bases, and 20 bases separated the two germline ends. CDR3 length: 17 residues. CDR3: CASSSSVGAMGQETQYF. As DNA, the CDR3 is TGCGCCAGCAGCTCATCGGTTGGGGCGATGGGACAAGAGACCCAGTACTTC. Full variable domain (outside the CDR3, taken from reference TRBV5-1 and TRBJ2-5): KAGVTQTPRYLIKTRGQQVTLSCSPISGHRSVSWYQQTPGQGLQFLFEYFSETQRNKGNFPGRFSGRQFSNSRSEMNVSTLELGDSALYLCASSSSVGAMGQETQYFGPGTRLLVL.

The count of this clonotype is one. The chain joins TRBV4-1 to TRBJ1-4; D remains unclear. Trimming shortened V by 5 bases and J by 6 bases, and 10 bases separated the two germline ends. This CDR3 contains 13 residues. The V gene's germline CDR1 is MGHRA and CDR2 YSYEKL. The CDR3 coding sequence is TGCGCCAGCAGCTTTCAGACGTATGAAAAACTGTTTTTT. As protein: CASSFQTYEKLFF.

The CDR3 nucleotides read TGTGCCAGCAGTTATAGTACTAGCGGGGGCTATGAGCAGTTCTTC. Amino acids: CASSYSTSGGYEQFF. This chain joins TRBV6-5 and TRBJ2-1, with 11 bases that match TRBD2. V lost 3 bases to trimming and J lost 8 bases; unmatched junction nucleotides: 6. The CDR3 spans 15 residues. CDR1 and CDR2 from the germline V gene are MNHEY and SVGAGI.

This clonotype has more than one count but fewer than ten. This chain connects TRBV3-1 to TRBJ2-6; 8 bases are a match to TRBD1. The CDR3 covers 21 residues. CDR1 is LGHDT, CDR2 YNNKEL, per germline (reference sequence). Unmatched junction bases numbered 22, after V lost 5 bases and J lost 4 bases. In DNA, the CDR3 is TGTGCCAGCAGCTTTAAGCCCGGCGGGGACAGGCTCCCTGTGGGGGCCAACGTCCTGACTTTC. This gives the protein CASSFKPGGDRLPVGANVLTF.

The chain couples TRBV28 to TRBJ2-3; D is unresolved. V lost 2 bases to trimming and J lost 6 bases, with 9 bases between them. This CDR3 is 13 amino acids long. Germline CDR1 and CDR2: MDHEN and SYDVKM. The CDR3 sequence: CASSLVARDTQYF. DNA for the CDR3: TGTGCCAGCAGTTTAGTGGCTCGGGATACGCAGTATTTT.

This clonotype occurred many times. The chain recombines TRBV19 with TRBJ2-3; possible D gene TRBD2, 5 bases. The germline V and J ends were trimmed by 4 bases and 4 bases, with 12 bases remaining between them. The CDR3 covers 14 residues. CDR1 and CDR2 from the germline V gene are LNHDA and SQIVND (reference sequence). CDR3 coding DNA: TGTGCCAGTAGTAAGCTCGGAGGTGCAGATACGCAGTATTTT. Translating gives CASSKLGGADTQYF.

This chain connects TRBV7-2 to TRBJ2-7; 7 nucleotides match TRBD2. Trimming at V came to 2 bases and at J to 3 bases, leaving 16 bases not matched to a gene. CDR3 length: 18 amino acids. Germline V gene sequence: CDR1 SGHTA, CDR2 FQGNSA. This CDR3 reads CASSLMVLTGGPSYEQYF. CDR3 nucleotides: TGTGCCAGCAGCTTAATGGTCCTAACGGGGGGACCAAGCTACGAGCAGTACTTC.